This T cell receptor (beta chain) was captured by sequencing in a study of T cells in Graves' hyperthyroidism and ophthalmopathy. General observations from the study: Most thyroid clonotypes expanded above 0.001 were also detected in blood. Ophthalmopathy cases were set apart from stable hyperthyroidism by a 13 V-J model.

V lost 3 bases to trimming and J lost 5 bases, with 13 bases between them. The V gene's germline CDR1 is DFQATT and CDR2 SNEGSKA (reference sequence). This CDR3 has 14 amino acids. RNA transcripts yielded amplified TCR beta CDR3 regions. The primer set for the first-round RT-PCR of the TCR CDR3 was HTBI. Using its own MiXCR run on the multiplex PCR reads, TCRdb lists one record per CDR3 protein. This sample has 370,000 or so distinct CDR3 sequences, with 20% to 30% found just once. This clonotype was picked up a small number of times. The antigen remains unidentified. Uncontrolled infection, other autoimmune disease, pregnancy or lactation excluded patients.

The chain has TRBV20-1 and TRBJ2-2, with unresolved D. The clonotype originates from a man between 45 and 60 years old with Graves' hyperthyroidism. Sequencing was performed on blood. The chain's CDR3 is CSASLDPTTGELFF. CDR3 in DNA: TGCAGTGCTAGTTTAGACCCCACGACCGGGGAGCTGTTTTTT.